Listed here is a single TCR beta chain. The data originate from a study of blood T cell repertoires in COVID-19. Across the whole study: Samples representing acute and convalescent COVID-19 were sourced from the United States, Italy and Spain. Nucleic acid was either cDNA or gDNA, and it came from T cells, B-cell-depleted T cells, or PBMCs.

The authors' processing: Scientists estimated how many nucleated cells there were by amplifying reference gene primers. Assay: immunoSEQ multiplex PCR; the TCRdb copy retains only in-frame clones and omits some. V, J and clone size derive from that table, while D and trimming were established from the DNA sequence. The data contain 150,000 or so clones, approximately 80% of them singletons. V was trimmed by 8 bases and J by 2 bases, leaving 10 bases between them. Germline V lookup: CDR1 LGHDT, CDR2 YNNKEL (reference sequence). CDR3 size: 13 residues. Material for sequencing was peripheral blood. The clonotype was recovered from an older woman with acute or convalescent COVID-19. The chain is built from TRBV3-1 (or the pseudogene TRBV3-2) and TRBJ1-5; D not certain. The chain's CDR3 is CASGPLGNQPQHF. The CDR3 DNA follows: TGTGCCAGCGGGCCTCTGGGCAATCAGCCCCAGCATTTT.